This T cell receptor beta chain stems from a study of early T cells in non-severe SARS-CoV-2 infection (dated by TCRdb to the early 2020s). Broadly, across the study: Bulk RNA from unsorted whole blood was used for TCR sequencing, so alpha and beta chains could not be paired. Results and caveats for the whole study, not just this receptor: Matching against VDJdb was skewed toward anti-spike CD8 responses, likely underestimated virus-specific expansions, and missed private and CD4 specificities.

Receptors were amplified or captured by 5' RACE. Sequencing took place on a NextSeq 500. The TCR library protocol attached unique molecular identifiers to individual cDNA molecules to correct for sequencing error and PCR bias. Sequencing covered both TCR alpha and beta chains, and within each sample the abundances of alpha and beta sequences were tightly co-correlated. In the source study's methods: Decombinator V4 was used to perform V gene, J gene and CDR3 annotation of TCR sequences. Expanded TCRs were defined as changing significantly between any two time points under a Poisson model with p below 0.0001. TCR abundances were normalised to the total number of TCRs sequenced in each sample and reported as counts per million. MAIT TCRs were defined by TRAV1-2 paired with TRAJ12, TRAJ20 or TRAJ33, and iNKT TCRs by TRAV10 paired with TRAJ18. VDJdb, accessed 1 November 2021, was searched for CMV, EBV and SARS-CoV-2 annotated TCRs, with TCRs annotated for multiple antigens excluded. The public reads were reanalyzed by TCRdb: fastp trimming at Q25, MiXCR alignment, in-frame beta chains only. Rows with a matching CDR3 protein are joined into one entry that keeps the most common DNA and genes. The V and J calls and clone size come from TCRdb's table, not from the authors' own analysis. For this sample the table gives 55,000 to 65,000 distinct CDR3 sequences, of which about 15% were detected only once. Clones ranked in the top ten supply roughly 4.3% of the sample.

Set within a cohort of healthcare workers in London, UK, this nested case-control study involved weekly PCR testing of nasopharyngeal swabs along with blood sampling. Between 23 and 31 March 2020, the week of the UK lockdown, healthcare workers were enrolled and then followed up weekly for as long as 16 weeks. This clonotype was seen many times. It lacks a known antigen. Base-call qualities are not available, and no considerably larger clone is one nucleotide away. Reading from cysteine to phenylalanine, the CDR3 counts 15 amino acids. Only CDR3 DNA is held: 45 bases, read in frame from base 1. The germline V gene supplies CDR1 MGHRA and CDR2 YSYEKL. The junction shows trimming of 1 base on V and 3 bases on J, and the gene matches do not reach 4 bases of it.

The TCR originated in an adult who was a healthcare worker with PCR-confirmed SARS-CoV-2 infection or an uninfected control (not recorded which). This specimen was whole blood, taken at baseline. The chain is made from TRBV4-1 and TRBJ2-5, with TRBD2 matching 8 junction bases. In nucleotide form, the sequence is TGCGCCAGCAGCCAAGGCGGGGGACTAGAAGAGACCCAGTACTTC. This sequence encodes CASSQGGGLEETQYF.